The rows below give T cell receptor beta chains drawn from one sample of a study of blood T cell repertoires in COVID-19. Sequencing used immunoSEQ multiplex PCR; TCRdb keeps in-frame clones, though not all of them. Among 100,000 to 150,000 clones listed, around 80% were seen once. Sequencing used PBMCs or T cells enriched from blood (not recorded which). Receptors originate from a man aged 35 to 55 with acute COVID-19. The CDR3 runs from the conserved cysteine through the conserved F or W. The order of the fields is D gene, clone size, V gene, J gene, CDR3 DNA, CDR3 protein. The D gene is left open where the match is weak. Expanded clones are given a class, and other clones once, few, many or no size at all.

>TRBD1|.|TRBV27|TRBJ1-4
TGTGCCAGCAGTTTCGACAGGGGTGAAAAACTGTTTTTT
CASSFDRGEKLFF
>TRBD2|.|TRBV7-9|TRBJ2-1
TGTGCCAGCAGCTCCCGGACTAGCGGGGGCCAAGAGCAGTTCTTC
CASSSRTSGGQEQFF
>.|.|TRBV27|TRBJ2-3
TGTGCCAGCAGTTCATACGGGGTGACAGATACGCAGTATTTT
CASSSYGVTDTQYF
>.|.|TRBV12-3/TRBV12-4|TRBJ1-5
TGTGCCAGCAGGTACACAAATCAGCCCCAGCATTTT
CASRYTNQPQHF
>TRBD2|.|TRBV3-1/TRBV3-2|TRBJ2-3
TGTGCCAGCAGCCATACTAGCGGGGGGACCCTAGTCGGGACGCAGTATTTT
CASSHTSGGTLVGTQYF
>.|.|TRBV7-8|TRBJ1-1
TGTGCCAGCAGCCCCTTCGGGACATTAAGCACTGAAGCTTTCTTT
CASSPFGTLSTEAFF
>.|.|TRBV2|TRBJ1-5
TGTGCCAGCAGCGATGACACTTCCCCCAATCAGCCCCAGCATTTT
CASSDDTSPNQPQHF
>TRBD2|.|TRBV5-1|TRBJ2-1
TGCGCCAGCAGCCCCGGAGGACTAGGACAGTTCTTC
CASSPGGLGQFF
>TRBD1|.|TRBV18|TRBJ1-5
TGTGCCAGCTCACCCACGCGAGGAGGGGGCGAAAATCAGCCCCAGCATTTT
CASSPTRGGGENQPQHF
>.|.|TRBV7-9|TRBJ2-5
TGTGCCAGCAGCTTAGGGAGCGAAGAGACCCAGTACTTC
CASSLGSEETQYF
>.|.|TRBV18|TRBJ2-7
TGTGCCAGCTCACCGAGGACAGTGCAATCCTACGAGCAGTACTTC
CASSPRTVQSYEQYF
>TRBD2|.|TRBV7-9|TRBJ2-5
TGTGCCAGCAGCGAGAGACTAGCCGACTTCCAAGAGACCCAGTACTTC
CASSERLADFQETQYF
>.|.|TRBV19|TRBJ1-2
TGTGCCAGTAGTATCCGACAGACCCTCAACTATGGCTACACCTTC
CASSIRQTLNYGYTF
>.|.|TRBV6-5|TRBJ1-2
TGTGCCAGCAGTTACTCGGGAGGGGGGTACGGCTATGGCTACACCTTC
CASSYSGGGYGYGYTF
>.|.|TRBV5-1|TRBJ2-1
TGCGCCAGCAGCTCCGGGTGGAGCGCTTACAATGAGCAGTTCTTC
CASSSGWSAYNEQFF
>TRBD1|.|TRBV5-1|TRBJ1-2
TGCGCCAGCAGCCTAGGACGGACAGGGGGAGGCTATGGCTACACCTTC
CASSLGRTGGGYGYTF
>.|.|TRBV9|TRBJ1-1
TGTGCCAGCAGCGTAGGAGGAGGCAGCAACACTGAAGCTTTCTTT
CASSVGGGSNTEAFF
>TRBD2|few|TRBV5-1|TRBJ2-5
TGCGCCAGCAGCTTGGAGACGCGACTAGCGGGGTACCAAGAGACCCAGTACTTC
CASSLETRLAGYQETQYF
>.|few|TRBV11-1|TRBJ1-1
TGTGCCAGCGGAAGGGGTTACACTGAAGCTTTCTTT
CASGRGYTEAFF
>.|.|TRBV9|TRBJ2-7
TGTGCCAGCAGTTTGGGGGGTTATGGCGAGCAGTACTTC
CASSLGGYGEQYF
>TRBD1|few|TRBV2|TRBJ1-1
TGTGCCAGCAGAACAGGGGGCTTGGGCACTGAAGCTTTCTTT
CASRTGGLGTEAFF
>.|.|TRBV2|TRBJ1-6
TGTGCCAGCAGTGGACCGAACAGGGATTCACCCCTCCACTTT
CASSGPNRDSPLHF
>.|.|TRBV6-5|TRBJ1-2
TGTGCCAGCAGTTACTCGAGGCCGAGCTATGGCTACACCTTC
CASSYSRPSYGYTF
>TRBD2|.|TRBV6-5|TRBJ2-3
TGTGCCACCTATTATAGCGGGAGGGCCTCAGATACGCAGTATTTT
CATYYSGRASDTQYF
>TRBD2|.|TRBV7-9|TRBJ2-4
TGTGCCAGCAGCTTAGCGCAGGGAGGGAGCATTCAGTACTTC
CASSLAQGGSIQYF
>.|.|TRBV3-1/TRBV3-2|TRBJ1-1
TGTGCCAGCAGCCAGGGTGGAGGGAACACTGAAGCTTTCTTT
CASSQGGGNTEAFF
>TRBD1|.|TRBV2|TRBJ1-2
TGTGCCAGCAGGGCCGGGACAGGGTCTTTTGGCTACACCTTC
CASRAGTGSFGYTF
>.|.|TRBV11-1|TRBJ1-1
TGTGCCAGCAGCCGTCGGACAGAAACTGAAGCTTTCTTT
CASSRRTETEAFF
>TRBD1|.|TRBV7-3|TRBJ2-3
TGTGCCAGCAGCCCGACAGGGTCCACAGATACGCAGTATTTT
CASSPTGSTDTQYF
>.|.|TRBV28|TRBJ1-2
TGTGCCAGCAGACCCCAGGGACAAATGAACTATGGCTACACCTTC
CASRPQGQMNYGYTF
>TRBD2|.|TRBV18|TRBJ2-2
TGTGCCAGCTCACCAAAGGCGGGAGCGGGGACCGGGGAGCTGTTTTTT
CASSPKAGAGTGELFF
>.|.|TRBV27|TRBJ1-5
TGTGCCAGCAGTGACCTTTTGGGGCGAAATCAGCCCCAGCATTTT
CASSDLLGRNQPQHF
>TRBD1|.|TRBV19|TRBJ2-3
TGTGCCAGTAAGGGACAGGGAGCAGATACGCAGTATTTT
CASKGQGADTQYF
>.|.|TRBV7-2|TRBJ2-2
TGTGCCAGCAGCCCCCGGACAGTTACGAACACCGGGGAGCTGTTTTTT
CASSPRTVTNTGELFF
>TRBD1|.|TRBV24-1|TRBJ1-6
TGTGCCACCAGTGATTTGCAGTTTGGGACAGGGGCCAAACTTGTTTATAATTCACCCCTCCACTTT
CATSDLQFGTGAKLVYNSPLHF
>.|.|TRBV28|TRBJ1-2
TGTGCCAGCAGTTTACAGGGCCCACCCTATGGCTACACCTTC
CASSLQGPPYGYTF
>TRBD2|.|TRBV5-1|TRBJ2-3
TGCGCCAGCAGCTTGGTAGCTAGCGGGGGGCCTAGCACAGATACGCAGTATTTT
CASSLVASGGPSTDTQYF
>.|.|TRBV6-5|TRBJ2-1
TGTGCCAGCAGCGTGGATTTTCTAGATGAGCAGTTCTTC
CASSVDFLDEQFF
>TRBD1|.|TRBV6-5|TRBJ1-4
TGTGCCAGCAGTTACTCACAGGGGGGAAATGAAAAACTGTTTTTT
CASSYSQGGNEKLFF
>TRBD2|.|TRBV5-6|TRBJ2-3
TGTGCCAGCAGCTTAGGGCTAGCGGAGGATACGCAGTATTTT
CASSLGLAEDTQYF
>.|.|TRBV14|TRBJ2-7
TGTGCCAGCAGCCAAGACTTCTACGAGCAGTACTTC
CASSQDFYEQYF
>.|.|TRBV2|TRBJ1-1
TGTGCCAGCAGTAGCCGCCCCCCTGAAGCTTTCTTT
CASSSRPPEAFF
>.|.|TRBV28|TRBJ1-5
TGTGCCAGCAGTTCTATTAATCAGCCCCAGCATTTT
CASSSINQPQHF
>TRBD1|once|TRBV5-8|TRBJ1-6
TGTGCCAGCAGCTTGGGACAGGGAAATAATTCACCCCTCCACTTT
CASSLGQGNNSPLHF
>.|.|TRBV30|TRBJ2-5
TGTGCCTGGTCCTTTAGCTCCGGGATGGGAGAGACCCAGTACTTC
CAWSFSSGMGETQYF
>.|.|TRBV27|TRBJ1-1
TGTGCCAGCAGCTCCTTCGCAGGCATATTGAACACTGAAGCTTTCTTT
CASSSFAGILNTEAFF
>.|.|TRBV19|TRBJ1-2
TGTGCCAGTAGTATATCTTCGGGGGGCCATAACTATGGCTACACCTTC
CASSISSGGHNYGYTF
>TRBD1|.|TRBV28|TRBJ1-1
TGTGCCAGCAGTTTTTCAGGACAGGGGAACACTGAAGCTTTCTTT
CASSFSGQGNTEAFF
>.|few|TRBV5-6|TRBJ2-4
TGTGCCAGCAGCTTTGAGCGGCTAAACATTCAGTACTTC
CASSFERLNIQYF
>TRBD1|.|TRBV18|TRBJ1-1
TGTGCCAGCTCACCACCGGGACAGGGGGAAGCTTTCTTT
CASSPPGQGEAFF
>.|.|TRBV6-5|TRBJ2-7
TGTGCCAGCAGGAAAGAGGAGGGAGTGATGTACGAGCAGTACTTC
CASRKEEGVMYEQYF
>TRBD1|.|TRBV29-1|TRBJ2-5
TGCAGCGAGGGGGCAGGGGTTGGGGAGACCCAGTACTTC
CSEGAGVGETQYF
>.|.|TRBV7-6|TRBJ1-3
TGTGCCAGCAGCAAGCGGGGCAGGGCCGACTCTGGAAACACCATATATTTT
CASSKRGRADSGNTIYF
>.|.|TRBV5-1|TRBJ2-2
TGCGCCAGCAGCTTGGATATGAACACCGGGGAGCTGTTTTTT
CASSLDMNTGELFF
>.|few|TRBV9|TRBJ1-3
TGTGCCAGCAGCGTAAGCTCACAGGCCGCTGGAAACACCATATATTTT
CASSVSSQAAGNTIYF
>TRBD1|.|TRBV28|TRBJ2-5
TGTGCCAGCAGTGCGGGACAGGATGAGACCCAGTACTTC
CASSAGQDETQYF
>.|.|TRBV28|TRBJ2-7
TGTGCCAGCAGAGCCGAGAGCGGGCGTTACGAGCAGTACTTC
CASRAESGRYEQYF
>.|.|TRBV19|TRBJ1-5
TGTGCCAGTCTCGATCAGGGTAATAGCAATCAGCCCCAGCATTTT
CASLDQGNSNQPQHF
>TRBD2|.|TRBV3-1/TRBV3-2|TRBJ2-1
TGTGCCAGCAGCCTCGACGGGGCTAGCGGGGGGATTGAGCAGTTCTTC
CASSLDGASGGIEQFF
>TRBD2|.|TRBV6-5|TRBJ2-7
TGTGCCAGCAGTTACTGGGAGGGCTCCTACGAGCAGTACTTC
CASSYWEGSYEQYF